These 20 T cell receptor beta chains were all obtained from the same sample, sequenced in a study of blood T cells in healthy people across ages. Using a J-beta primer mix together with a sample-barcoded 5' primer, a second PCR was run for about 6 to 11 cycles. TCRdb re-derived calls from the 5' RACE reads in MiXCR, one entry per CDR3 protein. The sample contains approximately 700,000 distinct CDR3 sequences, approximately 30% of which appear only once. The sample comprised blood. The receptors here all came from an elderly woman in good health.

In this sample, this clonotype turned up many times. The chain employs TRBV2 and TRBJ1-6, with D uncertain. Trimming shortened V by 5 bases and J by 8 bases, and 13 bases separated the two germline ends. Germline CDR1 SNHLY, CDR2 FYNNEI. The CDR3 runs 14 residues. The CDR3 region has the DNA TGTGCCAGCAGTCTGGACCCTTCCGATTCACCCCTCCACTTT. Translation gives CASSLDPSDSPLHF.

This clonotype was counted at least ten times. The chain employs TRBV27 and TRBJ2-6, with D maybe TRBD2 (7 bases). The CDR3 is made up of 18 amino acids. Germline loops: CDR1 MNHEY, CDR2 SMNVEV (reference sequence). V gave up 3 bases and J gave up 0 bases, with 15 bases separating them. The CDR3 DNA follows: TGTGCCAGCAGTTTGGGAGGGGGGGTAGGCTCTGGGGCCAACGTCCTGACTTTC. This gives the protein CASSLGGGVGSGANVLTF.

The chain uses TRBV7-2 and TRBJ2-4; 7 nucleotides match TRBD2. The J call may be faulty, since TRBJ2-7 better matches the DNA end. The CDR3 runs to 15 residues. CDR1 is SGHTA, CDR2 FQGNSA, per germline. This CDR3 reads CASSLGSGFAYEQYF. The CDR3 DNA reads TGTGCCAGCAGCTTAGGTAGCGGGTTCGCCTACGAGCAGTACTTC.

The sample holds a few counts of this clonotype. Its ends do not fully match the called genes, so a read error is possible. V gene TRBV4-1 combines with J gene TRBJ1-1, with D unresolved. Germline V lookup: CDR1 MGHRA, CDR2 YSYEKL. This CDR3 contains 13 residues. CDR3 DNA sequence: TGCGTCAGCAGCCATCCAAGACACCACGAAGCTTTCTTT. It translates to CVSSHPRHHEAFF.

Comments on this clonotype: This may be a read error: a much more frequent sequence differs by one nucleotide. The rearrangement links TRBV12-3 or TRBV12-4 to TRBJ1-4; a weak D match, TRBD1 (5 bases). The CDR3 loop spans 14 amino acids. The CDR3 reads CASTLRDFNEELFF. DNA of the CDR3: TGTGCCAGCACCCTTCGGGACTTTAATGAAGAACTGTTTTTT.

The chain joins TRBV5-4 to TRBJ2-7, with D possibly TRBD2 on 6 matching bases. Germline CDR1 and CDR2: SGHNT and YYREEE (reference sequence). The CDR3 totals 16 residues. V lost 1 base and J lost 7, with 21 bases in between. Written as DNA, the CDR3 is TGTGCCAGCAGCTTGCATGTCGGGGGAGCGTTCGATGAGCAGTACTTC. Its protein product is CASSLHVGGAFDEQYF.

The CDR3 sequence: CASSLEQTTDTQYF. CDR3 nucleotides: TGCGCCAGCAGCCTAGAGCAGACGACAGATACGCAGTATTTT. The V call is TRBV5-1, the J call TRBJ2-3; D remains unclear. The CDR3 consists of 14 residues. The germline V gene encodes CDR1 SGHRS and CDR2 YFSETQ. V lost 4 bases, J lost 3 bases, and 12 bases lay in between. Supplemented by reference TRBV5-1 and TRBJ2-3, the full variable domain reads KAGVTQTPRYLIKTRGQQVTLSCSPISGHRSVSWYQQTPGQGLQFLFEYFSETQRNKGNFPGRFSGRQFSNSRSEMNVSTLELGDSALYLCASSLEQTTDTQYFGPGTRLTVL.

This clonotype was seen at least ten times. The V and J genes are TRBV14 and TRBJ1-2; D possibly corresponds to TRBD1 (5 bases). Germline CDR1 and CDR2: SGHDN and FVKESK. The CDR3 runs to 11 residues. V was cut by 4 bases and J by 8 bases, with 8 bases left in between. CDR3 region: CASSPGGGYTF. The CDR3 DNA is TGTGCCAGCAGCCCTGGGGGGGGCTACACCTTC.

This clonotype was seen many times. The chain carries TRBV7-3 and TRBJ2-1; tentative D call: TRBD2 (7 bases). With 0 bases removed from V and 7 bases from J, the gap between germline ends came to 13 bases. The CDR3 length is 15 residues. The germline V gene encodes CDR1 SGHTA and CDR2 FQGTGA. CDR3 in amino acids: CASSLTGGPTNEQFF. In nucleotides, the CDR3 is TGTGCCAGCAGCTTAACCGGGGGGCCGACGAATGAGCAGTTCTTC.

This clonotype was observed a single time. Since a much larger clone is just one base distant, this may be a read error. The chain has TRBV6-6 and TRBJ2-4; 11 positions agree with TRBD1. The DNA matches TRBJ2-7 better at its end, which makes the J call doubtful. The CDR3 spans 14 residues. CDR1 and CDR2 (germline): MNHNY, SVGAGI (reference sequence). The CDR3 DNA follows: TGTGCCAGCAGGCGGACAGGGGGCGCGGACGAGCAGTACTTC. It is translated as CASRRTGGADEQYF.

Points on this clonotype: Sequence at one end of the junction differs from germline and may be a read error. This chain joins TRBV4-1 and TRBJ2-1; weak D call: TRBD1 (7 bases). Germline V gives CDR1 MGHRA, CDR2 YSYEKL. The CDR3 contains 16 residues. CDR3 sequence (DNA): TGCGCCAGCAGTCTCCCAGGGGGACTCGGAAGGAATGGGCAGTTCTTC. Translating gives CASSLPGGLGRNGQFF.

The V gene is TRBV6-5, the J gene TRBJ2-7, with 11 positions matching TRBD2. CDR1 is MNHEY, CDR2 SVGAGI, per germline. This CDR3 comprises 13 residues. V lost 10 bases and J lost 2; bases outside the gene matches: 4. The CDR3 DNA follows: TGTGCCACAACTAGCGGGGGACCCTACGAGCAGTACTTC. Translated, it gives CATTSGGPYEQYF.

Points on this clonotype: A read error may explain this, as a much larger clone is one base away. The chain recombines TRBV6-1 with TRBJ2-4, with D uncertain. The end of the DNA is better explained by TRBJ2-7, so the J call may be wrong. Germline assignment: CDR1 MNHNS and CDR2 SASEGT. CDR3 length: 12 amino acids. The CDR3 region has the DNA TGTGCCAGCAGTGACGGACCGTCCGAGCAGTACTTC. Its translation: CASSDGPSEQYF.

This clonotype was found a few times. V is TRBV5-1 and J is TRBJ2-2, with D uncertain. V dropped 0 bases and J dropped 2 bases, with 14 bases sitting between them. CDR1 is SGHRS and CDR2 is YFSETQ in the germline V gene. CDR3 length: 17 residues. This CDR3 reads CASSLVFEFYNTGELFF. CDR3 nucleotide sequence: TGCGCCAGCAGCTTGGTTTTTGAGTTTTATAACACCGGGGAGCTGTTTTTT.

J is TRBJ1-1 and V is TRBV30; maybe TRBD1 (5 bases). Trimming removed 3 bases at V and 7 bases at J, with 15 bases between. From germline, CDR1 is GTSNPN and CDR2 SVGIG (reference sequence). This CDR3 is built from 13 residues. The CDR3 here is CAWSVRWGSEAFF. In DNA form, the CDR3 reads TGTGCCTGGAGCGTACGGTGGGGGAGTGAAGCTTTCTTT.

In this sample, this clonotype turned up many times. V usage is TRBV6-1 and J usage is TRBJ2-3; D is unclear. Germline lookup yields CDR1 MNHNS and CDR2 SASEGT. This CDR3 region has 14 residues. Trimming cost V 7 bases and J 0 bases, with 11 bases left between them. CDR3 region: CASIWQASTDTQYF. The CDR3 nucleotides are TGTGCCAGCATTTGGCAGGCTAGCACAGATACGCAGTATTTT.

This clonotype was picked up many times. This CDR3 reads CASSSTGPGYTF. The CDR3 nucleotides read TGTGCCAGCAGCTCTACAGGGCCGGGCTACACCTTC. V gene TRBV5-6 combines with J gene TRBJ1-2; TRBD1 is a possible D gene (6 bases). The CDR3 is 12 residues long. In germline, CDR1 is SGHDT, CDR2 YYEEEE. V was trimmed by 3 bases and J by 8 bases, leaving 11 bases between them. The whole variable domain, filled in from reference TRBV5-6 and TRBJ1-2, reads DAGVTQSPTHLIKTRGQQVTLRCSPKSGHDTVSWYQQALGQGPQFIFQYYEEEERQRGNFPDRFSGHQFPNYSSELNVNALLLGDSALYLCASSSTGPGYTFGSGTRLTVV.

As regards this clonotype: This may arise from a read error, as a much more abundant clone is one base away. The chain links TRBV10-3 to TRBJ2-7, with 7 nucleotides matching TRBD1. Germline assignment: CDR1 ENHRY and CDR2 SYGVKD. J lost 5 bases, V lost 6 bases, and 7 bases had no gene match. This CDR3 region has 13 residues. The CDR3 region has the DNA TGTGCCATCAGCCTACAGGGGAGCCACGAGCAGTACTTC. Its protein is CAISLQGSHEQYF.

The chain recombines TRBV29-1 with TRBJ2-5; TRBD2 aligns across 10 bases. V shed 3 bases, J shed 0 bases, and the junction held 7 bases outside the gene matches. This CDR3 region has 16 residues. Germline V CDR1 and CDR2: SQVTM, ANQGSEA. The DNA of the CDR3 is TGCAGCGTTGAGTTAGCGGGGGGCCCCCACCAAGAGACCCAGTACTTC. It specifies CSVELAGGPHQETQYF.

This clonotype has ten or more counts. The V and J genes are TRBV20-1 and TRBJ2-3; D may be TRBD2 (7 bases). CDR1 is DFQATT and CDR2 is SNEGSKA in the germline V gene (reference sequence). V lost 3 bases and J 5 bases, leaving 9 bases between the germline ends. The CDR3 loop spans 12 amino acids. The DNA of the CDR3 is TGCAGTGCTAGGAGGGGGGGAGATACGCAGTATTTT. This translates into CSARRGGDTQYF.